The 18 T cell receptor beta chains listed next were all sequenced from one sample in a study of CD8 T cells in Susac syndrome. It was with random hexamers that about 0.45 to 1 ug RNA was reverse transcribed. TCRdb reanalysed the immunoSEQ multiplex PCR reads using MiXCR and keeps one entry per CDR3 protein. The sample contains around 180,000 distinct CDR3 sequences, over 85% of which appear only once. The sequenced sample was CD4+ T cells from PBMCs. These TCRs come from a human donor with multiple sclerosis.

The rearrangement uses TRBV19 and TRBJ1-1; 10 bases map to TRBD1. The V and J ends lost 8 bases and 4 bases, in that order; junction bases with no gene match: 10. Per germline, CDR1 LNHDA and CDR2 SQIVND (reference sequence). This CDR3 comprises 15 residues. CDR3 DNA: TGTGCCAGTGACAGGGGGCGGGCTTCGGGCACTGAAGCTTTCTTT. This gives the protein CASDRGRASGTEAFF.

The chain uses TRBV4-2 and TRBJ2-5, with 12 nucleotides matching TRBD2. The germline gives CDR1 LGHNA, CDR2 YNFKEQ. The CDR3 has 15 residues. The junction had 1 base not matched to a gene; V was cut back by 3 bases and J by 2 bases. The CDR3 protein is CASSQGTSGQETQYF. The CDR3, as DNA: TGTGCCAGCAGCCAGGGGACTAGCGGGCAAGAGACCCAGTACTTC.

This chain joins TRBV7-6 and TRBJ2-3; D possibly corresponds to TRBD1 (5 bases). Germline CDR1 is SGHVS and CDR2 is FNYEAQ. Trimming removed 2 bases at V and 2 bases at J, with 11 bases between. CDR3 length equals 15 residues. The CDR3 sequence is CASSLSGRDTDTQYF. CDR3 DNA: TGTGCCAGCAGCTTATCGGGCAGGGACACAGATACGCAGTATTTT.

The CDR3 sequence is CASSPDRALSYEQYF. The CDR3 bases are TGTGCCAGCAGTCCCGACAGGGCGCTATCCTACGAGCAGTACTTC. The chain uses TRBV6-2 or TRBV6-3 and TRBJ2-7; 7 bases fit TRBD1. In germline, CDR1 is MNHEY, CDR2 SVGEGT. The CDR3 is made up of 15 amino acids. V dropped 5 bases and J dropped 1; count of bases not matched to a gene: 8.

This clonotype was counted once. This rearrangement joins TRBV12-3 or TRBV12-4 to TRBJ1-3, with no clear D. The CDR3 extends over 12 amino acids. Trimming shortened V by 5 bases and J by 6 bases, and 8 bases separated the two germline ends. In nucleotides, the CDR3 is TGTGCCAGCAGTCTTCAGGAAAACACCATATATTTT. It specifies CASSLQENTIYF.

This chain joins TRBV12-3 or TRBV12-4 and TRBJ2-5; 7 positions agree with TRBD2. The J segment lost 5 bases and the V segment lost 7 bases, leaving 10 bases of the junction unmatched. The CDR3 is 14 residues long. DNA for the CDR3: TGTGCCAGCAACCCCCGGGGGGTTACGGAGACCCAGTACTTC. This gives the protein CASNPRGVTETQYF.

This chain links TRBV7-9 with TRBJ1-1, with D perhaps matching TRBD1 (5 bases). The CDR3 consists of 13 residues. Trimming left V 8 bases short and J 4 bases short, with 14 bases between. Germline loops: CDR1 SEHNR, CDR2 FQNEAQ (reference sequence). Here the CDR3 DNA reads TGTGCCAGCGCCAGGGTGGGCGGCACTGAAGCTTTCTTT. Translation: CASARVGGTEAFF.

V gene TRBV5-6 combines with J gene TRBJ1-6; D not certain. The CDR3 sequence is 14 residues long. V lost 0 bases to trimming and J lost 10 bases, with 11 bases between them. CDR1 is SGHDT and CDR2 is YYEEEE in the germline V gene. CDR3 sequence reads: CASSLGTTLSPLHF. As DNA, the CDR3 is TGTGCCAGCAGCTTGGGGACGACTCTCTCACCCCTCCACTTT.

The chain joins TRBV20-1 to TRBJ2-5; the D gene is possibly TRBD2 (7 bases). The V gene lost 5 bases and the J gene lost 4 bases, with 14 bases spanning the gap. Germline CDR1 is DFQATT and CDR2 is SNEGSKA (reference sequence). This CDR3 has 13 amino acids. CDR3: CSAVGGAPETQYF. The CDR3 DNA reads TGCAGTGCTGTGGGGGGGGCCCCAGAGACCCAGTACTTC.

The V call is TRBV4-1, the J call TRBJ2-7; D is possibly TRBD1 (7 bases). The CDR3 runs 14 residues. Germline CDR1 reads MGHRA; CDR2 reads YSYEKL. V lost 2 bases, J lost 1 base, and 9 bases lay in between. The CDR3 loop is CASSQQGGSYEQYF. In DNA, the CDR3 is TGCGCCAGCAGCCAACAGGGGGGTTCCTACGAGCAGTACTTC.

The rearrangement links TRBV6-5 to TRBJ2-3; 10 positions match TRBD1. The germline gives CDR1 MNHEY, CDR2 SVGAGI. The CDR3 loop spans 17 amino acids. V lost 0 bases to trimming and J lost 3 bases; unmatched junction nucleotides: 6. CDR3 bases: TGTGCCAGCAGTTACTCGGACAGGGGGAGTGGTACAGATACGCAGTATTTT. This sequence encodes CASSYSDRGSGTDTQYF.

The chain links TRBV2 to TRBJ2-3; no definite D call. Germline-derived CDR1 and CDR2 are SNHLY and FYNNEI. Trimming took 5 bases from V and 2 from J, leaving 8 bases between them. The CDR3 runs 13 residues. The CDR3 nucleotides read TGTGCCAGCAGTCCCGGGCTCACAGATACGCAGTATTTT. Translated, it gives CASSPGLTDTQYF.

J is TRBJ2-1 and V is TRBV7-9; 7 bases are shared with TRBD1. The CDR3 totals 16 residues. V was clipped by 0 bases and J by 0 bases; unmatched bases: 2. Per germline, CDR1 SEHNR and CDR2 FQNEAQ (reference sequence). In DNA, the CDR3 is TGTGCCAGCAGCTTAGCGGCAGGGGGCTCCTACAATGAGCAGTTCTTC. Protein sequence: CASSLAAGGSYNEQFF.

The chain links TRBV11-1 to TRBJ1-2, with 8 positions matching TRBD1. Germline V gene sequence: CDR1 SGHAT, CDR2 FQDESV (reference sequence). J lost 10 bases, V lost 1 base, and 11 bases had no gene match. This CDR3 has 15 residues. CDR3 sequence: CASSLGATGTGFYTF. In DNA, the CDR3 is TGTGCCAGCAGCTTAGGCGCAACCGGGACAGGATTCTACACCTTC.

The J gene is TRBJ2-5, the V gene TRBV6-2 or TRBV6-3, with D hard to call. The germline CDR1 and CDR2 sequences are MNHEY and SVGEGT. There are 12 residues in the CDR3. V was clipped by 5 bases and J by 5 bases, with 9 bases between them. This chain's CDR3 is CASSPLAETQYF. CDR3 coding DNA: TGTGCCAGCAGTCCCCTTGCGGAGACCCAGTACTTC.

The genes are TRBV2 and TRBJ1-6; D possibly corresponds to TRBD1 (5 bases). The V gene's germline CDR1 is SNHLY and CDR2 FYNNEI. Trimming removed 7 bases at V and 10 bases at J, with 17 bases between. This CDR3 is built from 14 residues. CDR3 protein: CASNMGQGASPLHF. DNA for the CDR3: TGTGCCAGCAATATGGGGCAGGGTGCGTCACCCCTCCACTTT.

V gene TRBV2 combines with J gene TRBJ2-3, with a weak D call TRBD2 (6 bases). Germline lookup yields CDR1 SNHLY and CDR2 FYNNEI. The V end lost 6 bases, the J end lost 5 bases, and 21 bases lay between the germline ends. The CDR3 sequence is 16 residues long. DNA of the CDR3: TGTGCCAGCAGCCCGGGACTCTGGGTCGAGGGAGATACGCAGTATTTT. Encoded protein: CASSPGLWVEGDTQYF.

The CDR3 DNA reads as TGTGCCAGCAGTGTAAGGGGGACAGCCTACGAGCAGTACTTC. Residues: CASSVRGTAYEQYF. The rearrangement links TRBV2 to TRBJ2-7; TRBD1 agrees at 7 bases. The germline V gene has CDR1 SNHLY and CDR2 FYNNEI. Trimming cost V 4 bases and J 2 bases; bases outside gene matches: 5. This CDR3 region has 14 residues.